The 18 T cell receptor beta chains below were found in one sample sequenced in a study of T cell changes during pregnancy in multiple sclerosis. The assay was immunoSEQ multiplex PCR, and TCRdb's table has in-frame clones only and misses some. The sample has about 54,000 clones, 90% seen once. Here the sequenced sample was CD4+ T cells from peripheral blood mononuclear cells, taken in the first trimester of pregnancy. All receptors come from a female donor with multiple sclerosis, enrolled in a pregnancy study.

The chain joins TRBV28 to TRBJ2-4, with D possibly matching TRBD2 (7 bases). Trimming took 6 bases from V and 8 from J, leaving 20 bases between them. The CDR3 sequence is 15 residues long. The germline V gene encodes CDR1 MDHEN and CDR2 SYDVKM. The CDR3 DNA reads as TGTGCCAGCAGAACGAGGGGGGGCCGGCGGGACATTCAGTACTTC. Encoded protein: CASRTRGGRRDIQYF.

This clone was recorded only once. The rearrangement uses TRBV2 and TRBJ2-7; 7 bases match TRBD2. The CDR3 is 14 amino acids. J lost 2 bases, V lost 10 bases, and 11 bases had no gene match. Germline CDR1 SNHLY, CDR2 FYNNEI. CDR3: CAIPRGVNPYEQYF. The CDR3 DNA is TGTGCCATCCCTCGGGGGGTAAACCCCTACGAGCAGTACTTC.

The V and J genes are TRBV4-1 and TRBJ2-3; 10 positions agree with TRBD2. Germline CDR1 reads MGHRA; CDR2 reads YSYEKL. This CDR3 contains 17 residues. The V gene end was trimmed by 1 base and the J gene end by 4 bases; junction bases not matched to a gene: 8. CDR3 region: CASSQGVSGRAADTQYF. The DNA for the CDR3 is TGCGCCAGCAGCCAAGGGGTCAGCGGGAGGGCTGCAGATACGCAGTATTTT.

The genes are TRBV7-3 and TRBJ2-5; D uncertain. V was pared by 1 base and J by 2 bases, with 11 bases between. Germline V gene sequence: CDR1 SGHTA, CDR2 FQGTGA. This CDR3 contains 15 residues. Written as DNA, the CDR3 is TGTGCCAGCAGCTTAAACGGTCCACGGCAAGAGACCCAGTACTTC. It yields the protein CASSLNGPRQETQYF.

V is TRBV5-1 and J is TRBJ2-1, with 10 bases identical to TRBD1. The CDR3 has 14 amino acids. J lost 5 bases, V lost 3 bases, and 2 bases had no gene match. Germline CDR1 reads SGHRS; CDR2 reads YFSETQ. The CDR3 sequence is CASSWDRGNNEQFF. CDR3 nucleotides: TGCGCCAGCAGCTGGGACAGGGGTAACAATGAGCAGTTCTTC.

The chain is built from TRBV28 and TRBJ1-3; 7 positions agree with TRBD1. The CDR3 sequence is 15 residues long. Germline trimming cut 5 bases from V and 3 bases from J; bases unmatched to any gene: 7. The germline gives CDR1 MDHEN, CDR2 SYDVKM. CDR3 in DNA: TGTGCCAGCAGTCCAGGGGGAGCGGGTGGAAACACCATATATTTT. This codes for CASSPGGAGGNTIYF.

This clone has just one count. The chain combines TRBV27 with TRBJ2-7; tentative D call: TRBD1 (6 bases). Per the germline V gene, CDR1 is MNHEY and CDR2 is SMNVEV (reference sequence). Trimming cost V 5 bases and J 4 bases, with 9 bases left between them. The CDR3 is 12 residues long. The CDR3 coding sequence is TGTGCCAGCAGTCGCACAGGGTACGAGCAGTACTTC. As protein: CASSRTGYEQYF.

The chain recombines TRBV5-4 with TRBJ1-1; D uncertain. Trimming left V 3 bases short and J 4 bases short, with 13 bases between. CDR3 length equals 14 residues. Germline-derived CDR1 and CDR2 are SGHNT and YYREEE (reference sequence). This CDR3 is CASSSSNPGTEAFF. The CDR3 DNA follows: TGTGCCAGCAGCTCCTCCAACCCCGGCACTGAAGCTTTCTTT.

The chain is built from TRBV28 and TRBJ1-3; tentatively, D is TRBD1 (5 bases). The germline V and J ends were trimmed by 6 bases and 0 bases, with 15 bases remaining between them. The CDR3 runs to 16 residues. Germline values: CDR1 MDHEN, CDR2 SYDVKM. CDR3 region: CASRPPVGGSGNTIYF. The DNA of the CDR3 is TGTGCCAGCAGGCCCCCGGTGGGGGGCTCTGGAAACACCATATATTTT. Combining the CDR3 with reference TRBV28 and TRBJ1-3 gives the whole variable domain DVKVTQSSRYLVKRTGEKVFLECVQDMDHENMFWYRQDPGLGLRLIYFSYDVKMKEKGDIPEGYSVSREKKERFSLILESASTNQTSMYLCASRPPVGGSGNTIYFGEGSWLTVV.

The chain joins TRBV5-5 to TRBJ2-3; D is unresolved. V shed 6 bases and J shed 10 bases, with 18 bases lying between them. The CDR3 has 13 residues. The germline gives CDR1 SGHKS, CDR2 YYEKEE (reference sequence). The CDR3 DNA sequence: TGTGCCAGCACCCAACTACGTAACCCAGCGCAGTATTTT. Its translation is CASTQLRNPAQYF. The whole variable domain, remainder taken from reference TRBV5-5 and TRBJ2-3, is DAGVTQSPTHLIKTRGQQVTLRCSPISGHKSVSWYQQVLGQGPQFIFQYYEKEERGRGNFPDRFSARQFPNYSSELNVNALLLGDSALYLCASTQLRNPAQYFGPGTRLTVL.

V gene TRBV9 combines with J gene TRBJ1-2; the match to TRBD1 covers 9 bases. V lost 6 bases and J lost 4; bases outside the gene matches: 4. This CDR3 spans 13 amino acids. Germline V lookup: CDR1 SGDLS, CDR2 YYNGEE. The CDR3 DNA sequence: TGTGCCAGCACCGGGACAGGGTTCTATGGCTACACCTTC. It yields the protein CASTGTGFYGYTF.

V usage is TRBV14 and J usage is TRBJ1-1; 7 nucleotides line up with TRBD1. Germline V gene lookup returns CDR1 SGHDN and CDR2 FVKESK. The CDR3 is 15 amino acids. V lost 4 bases to trimming and J lost 0 bases; unmatched junction nucleotides: 5. The CDR3 is CASSLQTGMNTEAFF. The DNA of the CDR3 is TGTGCCAGCAGCCTACAGACAGGGATGAACACTGAAGCTTTCTTT.

This clone showed up just a few times. This sequence joins TRBV19 and TRBJ2-7; D is possibly TRBD2 (7 bases). The CDR3 contains 15 residues. In germline, CDR1 is LNHDA, CDR2 SQIVND (reference sequence). With 1 base removed from V and 5 bases from J, the gap between germline ends came to 15 bases. CDR3 nucleotides: TGTGCCAGTAGTATAGGGGGAGGGGGTGAGGACGAGCAGTACTTC. Translated, it gives CASSIGGGGEDEQYF.

The chain carries TRBV10-3 and TRBJ2-6; D is uncertain. The CDR3 length is 14 residues. Per the germline V gene, CDR1 is ENHRY and CDR2 is SYGVKD. Trimming cost V 11 bases and J 2 bases, with 13 bases left between them. CDR3 amino acids: CAVQVGPGANVLTF. The CDR3 DNA sequence: TGTGCCGTCCAGGTGGGCCCTGGGGCCAACGTCCTGACTTTC.

V usage is TRBV5-1 and J usage is TRBJ1-6; TRBD1 matches 10 bases. The CDR3 is 14 residues long. Germline V gives CDR1 SGHRS, CDR2 YFSETQ. The V gene end was trimmed by 4 bases and the J gene end by 10 bases; junction bases not matched to a gene: 5. The CDR3 DNA follows: TGCGCCAGCAGCGAGGGACAGGGGCACTCACCCCTCCACTTT. This translates into CASSEGQGHSPLHF.

V is TRBV6-1 and J is TRBJ1-3; the match to TRBD1 covers 8 bases. Germline loops: CDR1 MNHNS, CDR2 SASEGT. V dropped 1 base and J dropped 3; count of bases not matched to a gene: 2. This CDR3 is built from 15 residues. CDR3 amino acids: CASSEGTGFGNTIYF. In nucleotides, the CDR3 is TGTGCCAGCAGTGAAGGGACAGGGTTTGGAAACACCATATATTTT.

The rearrangement uses TRBV15 and TRBJ1-5; the D is unclear. The CDR3 runs to 15 residues. Germline V gene sequence: CDR1 LNHNV, CDR2 YYDKDF (reference sequence). Trimming pared 0 bases from V and 5 bases from J, leaving 11 bases between. This chain's CDR3 is CATSRDGERHQPQHF. CDR3 bases: TGTGCCACCAGCAGAGATGGAGAGCGCCATCAGCCCCAGCATTTT.

The J gene is TRBJ2-7, the V gene TRBV6-8; D perhaps matches TRBD1 (5 bases). V dropped 2 bases and J dropped 6 bases, with 5 bases sitting between them. This CDR3 is 11 amino acids long. Germline loops: CDR1 MNHGY, CDR2 SAAAGT. CDR3 coding DNA: TGTGCCAGCAGTTACAGGGGCGAGCAGTACTTC. This encodes CASSYRGEQYF.